This TCR beta chain was sequenced during a study of early T cells in non-severe SARS-CoV-2 infection. Germline loops: CDR1 SGHNT, CDR2 YENEEA. V was pared by 5 bases and J by 4 bases, with 11 bases between. The CDR3 has 14 amino acids. This clonotype has just a few counts. TCRdb recomputed calls from the 5' RACE reads with MiXCR, one row per CDR3 protein. The sample lists 75,000 to 95,000 distinct CDR3 sequences, 15% to 20% occurring once. This specimen consisted of whole blood, obtained at baseline. The chain has TRBV11-3 and TRBJ2-2; weak D call: TRBD1 (6 bases). The sequence was obtained from an adult who was a healthcare worker with PCR-confirmed SARS-CoV-2 infection or an uninfected control (not recorded which). In nucleotides, the CDR3 is TGTGCCAGCAGCCGAACAGGGCTCACCGGGGAGCTGTTTTTT. Protein sequence: CASSRTGLTGELFF.